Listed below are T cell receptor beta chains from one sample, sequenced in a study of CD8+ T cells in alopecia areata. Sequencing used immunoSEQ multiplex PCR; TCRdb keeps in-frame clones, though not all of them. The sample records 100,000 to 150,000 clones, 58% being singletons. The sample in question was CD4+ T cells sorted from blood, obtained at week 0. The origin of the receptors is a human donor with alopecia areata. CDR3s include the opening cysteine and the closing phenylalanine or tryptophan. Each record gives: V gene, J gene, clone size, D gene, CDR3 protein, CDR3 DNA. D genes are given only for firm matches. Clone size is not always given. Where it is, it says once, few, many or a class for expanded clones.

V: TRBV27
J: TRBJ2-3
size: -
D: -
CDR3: CASSPPLPAAKYF
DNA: TGTGCCAGCAGTCCCCCCCTGCCCGCGGCGAAGTATTTT

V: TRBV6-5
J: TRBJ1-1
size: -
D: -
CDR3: CASSSPGAMNTEAFF
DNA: TGTGCCAGCAGTTCCCCAGGGGCCATGAACACTGAAGCTTTCTTT

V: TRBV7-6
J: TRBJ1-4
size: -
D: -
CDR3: CASSLHGGEKLFF
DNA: TGTGCCAGCAGCTTACACGGTGGTGAAAAACTGTTTTTT

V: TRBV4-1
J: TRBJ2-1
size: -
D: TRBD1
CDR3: CASSQVDRANEQFF
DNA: TGCGCCAGCAGCCAAGTCGACAGGGCCAATGAGCAGTTCTTC

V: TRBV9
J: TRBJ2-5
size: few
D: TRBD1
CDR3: CASSVGDRDQETQYF
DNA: TGTGCCAGCAGCGTAGGGGACAGGGACCAAGAGACCCAGTACTTC

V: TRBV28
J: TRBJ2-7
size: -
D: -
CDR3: CASSFEGSSYEQYF
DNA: TGTGCCAGCAGTTTCGAGGGGAGCTCCTACGAGCAGTACTTC

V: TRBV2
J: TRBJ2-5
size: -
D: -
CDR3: CASTTSPNQTQYF
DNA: TGTGCCAGCACCACTAGCCCAAATCAGACCCAGTACTTC

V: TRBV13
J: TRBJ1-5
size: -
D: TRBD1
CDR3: CASSLIWDRDQPQHF
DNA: TGTGCCAGCAGCTTAATTTGGGACAGAGATCAGCCCCAGCATTTT

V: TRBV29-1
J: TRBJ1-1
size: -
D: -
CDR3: CSVEGGATEAFF
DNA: TGCAGCGTTGAGGGGGGGGCCACTGAAGCTTTCTTT

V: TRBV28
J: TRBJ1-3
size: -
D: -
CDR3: CASSPTTAGNTIYF
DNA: TGTGCCAGCAGCCCTACAACGGCCGGAAACACCATATATTTT

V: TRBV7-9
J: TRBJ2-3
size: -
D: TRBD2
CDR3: CASSLSSLAGAQGTQYF
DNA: TGTGCCAGCAGCTTATCCAGCCTAGCGGGGGCACAAGGTACGCAGTATTTT

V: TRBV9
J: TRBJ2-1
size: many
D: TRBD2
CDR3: CASSVAGGSVSSGGSNNEQFF
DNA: TGTGCCAGCAGCGTAGCGGGCGGGTCTGTTAGTAGCGGGGGGAGCAACAATGAGCAGTTCTTC

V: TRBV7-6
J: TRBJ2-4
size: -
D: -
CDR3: CASGSSGSPAKNIQYF
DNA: TGTGCCAGCGGGTCCTCGGGTTCGCCAGCCAAAAACATTCAGTACTTC

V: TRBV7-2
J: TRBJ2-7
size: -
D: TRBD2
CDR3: CASSQGLTNYEQYF
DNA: TGTGCCAGCAGCCAGGGACTAACAAACTACGAGCAGTACTTC

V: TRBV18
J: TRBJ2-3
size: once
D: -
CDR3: CASSPSASWNTQYF
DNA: TGTGCCAGCTCACCATCGGCATCCTGGAATACGCAGTATTTT

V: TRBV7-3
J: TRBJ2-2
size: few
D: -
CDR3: CASRTRGQQNTGELFF
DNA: TGTGCCAGCAGGACACGGGGTCAGCAGAACACCGGGGAGCTGTTTTTT

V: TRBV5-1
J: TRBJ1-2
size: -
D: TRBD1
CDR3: CASSGTVLGGYTF
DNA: TGCGCCAGCAGCGGGACAGTTTTGGGTGGCTACACCTTC

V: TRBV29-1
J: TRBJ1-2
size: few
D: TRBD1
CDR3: CSVGQGADYGYTF
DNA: TGCAGCGTTGGACAGGGGGCGGACTATGGCTACACCTTC

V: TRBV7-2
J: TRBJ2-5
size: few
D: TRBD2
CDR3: CASSTRGVAETQYF
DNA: TGTGCCAGCAGCACGCGGGGGGTTGCTGAGACCCAGTACTTC

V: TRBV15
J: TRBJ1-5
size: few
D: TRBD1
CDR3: CATSSGTGNNQPQHF
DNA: TGTGCCACCAGTTCCGGGACAGGGAACAATCAGCCCCAGCATTTT

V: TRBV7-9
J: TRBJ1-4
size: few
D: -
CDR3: CASSLGVGTNEKLFF
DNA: TGTGCCAGCAGCTTAGGAGTGGGAACTAATGAAAAACTGTTTTTT

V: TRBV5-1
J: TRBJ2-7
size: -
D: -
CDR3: CASRSDIYEQYF
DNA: TGCGCCAGCAGGTCCGACATCTACGAGCAGTACTTC

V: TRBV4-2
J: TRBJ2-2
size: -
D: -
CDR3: CASSQDALENTGELFF
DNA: TGTGCCAGCAGCCAAGATGCCCTAGAGAACACCGGGGAGCTGTTTTTT

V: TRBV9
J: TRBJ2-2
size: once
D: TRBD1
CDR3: CASSLSGTGGDTGELFF
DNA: TGTGCCAGCAGCTTATCCGGGACAGGGGGAGACACCGGGGAGCTGTTTTTT

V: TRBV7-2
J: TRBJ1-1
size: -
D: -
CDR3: CASSLSMVSEAFF
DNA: TGTGCCAGCAGCTTGAGCATGGTATCTGAAGCTTTCTTT

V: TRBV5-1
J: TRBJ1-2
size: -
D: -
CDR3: CASSPGVTYSYGYTF
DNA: TGCGCCAGCAGCCCCGGCGTCACTTATTCGTATGGCTACACCTTC

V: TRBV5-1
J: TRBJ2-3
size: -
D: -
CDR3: CASSFTGRADTQYF
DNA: TGCGCCAGCAGCTTTACGGGGCGGGCAGATACGCAGTATTTT

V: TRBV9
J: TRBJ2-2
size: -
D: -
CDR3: CASSPRGANTGELFF
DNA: TGTGCCAGCAGCCCCCGTGGGGCGAACACCGGGGAGCTGTTTTTT

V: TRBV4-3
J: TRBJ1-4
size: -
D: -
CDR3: CASSQDLKGNEKLFF
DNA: TGCGCCAGCAGCCAAGATCTAAAAGGAAATGAAAAACTGTTTTTT

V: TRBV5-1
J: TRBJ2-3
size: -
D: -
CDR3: CASSLGGTDTQYF
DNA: TGCGCCAGCAGCCTGGGGGGCACAGATACGCAGTATTTT

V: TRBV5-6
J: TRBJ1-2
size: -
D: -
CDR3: CASSRDYGYTF
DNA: TGTGCCAGCAGCCGGGACTATGGCTACACCTTC

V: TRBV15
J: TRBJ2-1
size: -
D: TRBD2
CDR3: CATSRDNSGRAEYNEQFF
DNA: TGTGCCACCAGCAGAGACAATAGCGGGAGGGCAGAGTACAATGAGCAGTTCTTC

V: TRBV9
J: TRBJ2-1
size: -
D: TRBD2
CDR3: CASGLGGDNEQFF
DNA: TGTGCCAGCGGACTTGGGGGGGACAATGAGCAGTTCTTC

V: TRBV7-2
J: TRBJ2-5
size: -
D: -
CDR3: CASSSVFGQETQYF
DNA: TGTGCCAGCAGCTCGGTATTCGGCCAAGAGACCCAGTACTTC